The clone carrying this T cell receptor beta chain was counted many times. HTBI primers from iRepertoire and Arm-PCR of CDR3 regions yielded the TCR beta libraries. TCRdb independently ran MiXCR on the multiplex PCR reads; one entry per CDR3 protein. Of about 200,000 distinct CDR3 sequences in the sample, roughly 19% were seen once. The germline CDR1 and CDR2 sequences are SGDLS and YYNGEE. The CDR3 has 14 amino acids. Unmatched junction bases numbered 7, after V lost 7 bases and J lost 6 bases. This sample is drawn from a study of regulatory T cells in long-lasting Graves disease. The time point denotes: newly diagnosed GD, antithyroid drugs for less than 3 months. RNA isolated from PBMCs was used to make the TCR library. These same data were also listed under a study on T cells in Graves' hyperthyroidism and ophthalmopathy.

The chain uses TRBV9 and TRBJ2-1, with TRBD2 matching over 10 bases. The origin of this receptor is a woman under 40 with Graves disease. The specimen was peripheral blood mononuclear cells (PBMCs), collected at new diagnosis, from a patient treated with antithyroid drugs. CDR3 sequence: CASGRASGSNEQFF. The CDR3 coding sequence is TGTGCCAGCGGCCGGGCTAGCGGGAGCAATGAGCAGTTCTTC.